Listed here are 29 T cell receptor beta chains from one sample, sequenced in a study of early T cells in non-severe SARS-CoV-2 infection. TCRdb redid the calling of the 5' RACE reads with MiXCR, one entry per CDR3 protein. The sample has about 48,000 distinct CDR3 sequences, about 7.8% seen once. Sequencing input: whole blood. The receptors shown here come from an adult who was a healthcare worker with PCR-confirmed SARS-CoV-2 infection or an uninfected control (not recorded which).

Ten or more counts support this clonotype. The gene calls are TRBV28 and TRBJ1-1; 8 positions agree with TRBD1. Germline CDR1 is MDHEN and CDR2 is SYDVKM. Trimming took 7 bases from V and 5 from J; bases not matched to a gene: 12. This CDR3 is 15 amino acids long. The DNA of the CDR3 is TGTGCCAGCACTTCCCAGGGGGCCAGTGGAACTGAAGCTTTCTTT. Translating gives CASTSQGASGTEAFF.

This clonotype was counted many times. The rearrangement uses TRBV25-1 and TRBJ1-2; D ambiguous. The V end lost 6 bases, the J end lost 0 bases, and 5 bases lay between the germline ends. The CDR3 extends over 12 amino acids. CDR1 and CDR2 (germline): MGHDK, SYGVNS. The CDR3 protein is CASRKTNYGYTF. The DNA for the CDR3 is TGTGCCAGCAGGAAGACTAACTATGGCTACACCTTC.

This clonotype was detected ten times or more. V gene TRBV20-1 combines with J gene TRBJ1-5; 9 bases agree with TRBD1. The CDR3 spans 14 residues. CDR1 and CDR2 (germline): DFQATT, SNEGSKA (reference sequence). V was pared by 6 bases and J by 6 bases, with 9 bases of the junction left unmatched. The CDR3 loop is CSAKSTGGRQPQHF. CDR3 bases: TGCAGTGCCAAAAGCACAGGGGGCCGTCAGCCCCAGCATTTT.

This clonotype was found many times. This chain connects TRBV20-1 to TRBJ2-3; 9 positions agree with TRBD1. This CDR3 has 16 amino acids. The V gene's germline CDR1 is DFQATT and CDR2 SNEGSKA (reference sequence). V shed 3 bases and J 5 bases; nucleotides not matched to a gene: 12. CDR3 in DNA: TGCAGTGCTAGCGAAATCCGGGACAGGGAAAGAGATACGCAGTATTTT. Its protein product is CSASEIRDRERDTQYF.

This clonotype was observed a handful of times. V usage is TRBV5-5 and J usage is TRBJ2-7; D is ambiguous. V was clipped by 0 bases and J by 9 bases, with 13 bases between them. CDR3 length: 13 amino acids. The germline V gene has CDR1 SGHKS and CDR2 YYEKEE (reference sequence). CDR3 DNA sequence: TGTGCCAGCAGCTTGGCCGGGTCAGAACGGCAGTACTTC. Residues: CASSLAGSERQYF.

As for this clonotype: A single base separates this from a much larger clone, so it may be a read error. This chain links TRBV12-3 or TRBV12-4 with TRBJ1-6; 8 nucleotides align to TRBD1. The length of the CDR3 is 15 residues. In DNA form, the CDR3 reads TGTGCCAGCAATCCTCAGGGGGCGCCTAATTCACCCCTCAACTTT. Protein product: CASNPQGAPNSPLNF.

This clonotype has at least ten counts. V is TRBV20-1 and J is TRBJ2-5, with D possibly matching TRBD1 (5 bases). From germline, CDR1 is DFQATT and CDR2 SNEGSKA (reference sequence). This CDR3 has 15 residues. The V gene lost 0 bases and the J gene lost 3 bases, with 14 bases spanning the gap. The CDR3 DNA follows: TGCAGTGCTAGAGATAATGCAGGGTGGAAAGAGACCCAGTACTTC. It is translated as CSARDNAGWKETQYF.

The CDR3 coding sequence is TGTGCCAGCAGCCAGACAGCGAACACTGAAGCTTTCTTT. Protein sequence: CASSQTANTEAFF. The rearrangement joins TRBV7-6 to TRBJ1-1, with D possibly being TRBD1 (5 bases). V was clipped by 5 bases and J by 1 base, with 8 bases between them. Germline V gene sequence: CDR1 SGHVS, CDR2 FNYEAQ. The CDR3 contains 13 residues.

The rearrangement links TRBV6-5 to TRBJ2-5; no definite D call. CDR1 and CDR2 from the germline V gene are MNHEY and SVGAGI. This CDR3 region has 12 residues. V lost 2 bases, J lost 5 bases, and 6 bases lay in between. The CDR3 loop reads CASSYVGETQYF. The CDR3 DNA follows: TGTGCCAGCAGTTACGTTGGGGAGACCCAGTACTTC.

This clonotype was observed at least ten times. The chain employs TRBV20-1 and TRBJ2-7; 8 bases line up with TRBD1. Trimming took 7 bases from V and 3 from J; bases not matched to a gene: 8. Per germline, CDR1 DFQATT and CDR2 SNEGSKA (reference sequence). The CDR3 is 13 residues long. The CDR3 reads CSGGTGRDYEQYF. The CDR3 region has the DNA TGCAGTGGAGGGACAGGAAGGGACTACGAGCAGTACTTC.

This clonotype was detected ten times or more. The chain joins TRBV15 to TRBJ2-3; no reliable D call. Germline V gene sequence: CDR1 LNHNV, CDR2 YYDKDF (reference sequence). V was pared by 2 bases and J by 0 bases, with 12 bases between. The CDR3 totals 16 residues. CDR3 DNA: TGTGCCACCAGCAGACGACTGTCTATAAGCACAGATACGCAGTATTTT. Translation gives CATSRRLSISTDTQYF.

CDR3 region: CASSAYSGTSGGSPQETQYF. CDR3 DNA: TGTGCCAGTAGTGCCTACTCCGGGACTAGCGGGGGGTCCCCCCAAGAGACCCAGTACTTC. The rearrangement uses TRBV19 and TRBJ2-5; 15 nucleotides align to TRBD2. V trimming: 5 bases; J trimming: 1 base; junction bases outside the gene matches: 14. The CDR3 has 20 amino acids. Germline CDR1 LNHDA, CDR2 SQIVND (reference sequence).

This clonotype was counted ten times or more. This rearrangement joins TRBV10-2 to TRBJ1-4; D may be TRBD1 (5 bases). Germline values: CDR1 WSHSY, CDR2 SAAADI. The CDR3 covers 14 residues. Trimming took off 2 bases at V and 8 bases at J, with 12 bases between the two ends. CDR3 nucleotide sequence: TGCGCCAGCAGTGAGGGTGGGGCCAACGAAAAACTGTTTTTT. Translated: CASSEGGANEKLFF.

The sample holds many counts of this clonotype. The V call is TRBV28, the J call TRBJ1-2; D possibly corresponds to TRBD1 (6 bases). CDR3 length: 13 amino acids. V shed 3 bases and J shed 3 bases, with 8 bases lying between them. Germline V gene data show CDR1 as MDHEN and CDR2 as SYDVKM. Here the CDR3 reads CASSFKGDYGYTF. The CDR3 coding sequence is TGTGCCAGCAGTTTCAAGGGGGACTATGGCTACACCTTC.

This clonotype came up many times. The CDR3 sequence: CSARDRTSGLDTQYF. CDR3 nucleotides: TGCAGTGCTAGAGATCGGACTAGCGGACTAGATACGCAGTATTTT. This sequence joins TRBV20-1 and TRBJ2-3; TRBD2 aligns across 10 bases. The V gene's germline CDR1 is DFQATT and CDR2 SNEGSKA (reference sequence). V lost 0 bases, J lost 5 bases, and 5 bases stayed unmatched. CDR3 length: 15 residues.

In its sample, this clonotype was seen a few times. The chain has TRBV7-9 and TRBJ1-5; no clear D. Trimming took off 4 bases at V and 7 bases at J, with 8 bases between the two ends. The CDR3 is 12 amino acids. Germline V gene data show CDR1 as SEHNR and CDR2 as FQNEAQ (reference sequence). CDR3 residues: CASSYEYQPQHF. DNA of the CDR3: TGTGCCAGCAGCTACGAATACCAGCCCCAGCATTTT.

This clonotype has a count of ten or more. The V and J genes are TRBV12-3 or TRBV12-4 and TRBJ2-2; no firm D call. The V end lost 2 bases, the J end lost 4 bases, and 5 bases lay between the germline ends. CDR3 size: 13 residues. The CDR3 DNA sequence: TGTGCCAGCAGTTTACCATTCACCGGGGAGCTGTTTTTT. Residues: CASSLPFTGELFF.

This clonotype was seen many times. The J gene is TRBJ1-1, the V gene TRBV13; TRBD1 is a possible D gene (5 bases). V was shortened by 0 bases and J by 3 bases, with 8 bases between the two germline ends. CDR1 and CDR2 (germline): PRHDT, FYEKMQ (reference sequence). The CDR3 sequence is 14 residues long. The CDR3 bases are TGTGCCAGCAGCTTAGGTGGGGACCACACTGAAGCTTTCTTT. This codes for CASSLGGDHTEAFF.

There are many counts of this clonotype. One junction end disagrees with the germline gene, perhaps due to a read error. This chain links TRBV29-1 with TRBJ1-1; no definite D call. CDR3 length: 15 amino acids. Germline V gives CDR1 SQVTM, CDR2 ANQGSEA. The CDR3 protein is CSVVDWGQLNIEAFF. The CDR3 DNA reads TGCAGCGTTGTTGATTGGGGTCAACTCAACATTGAAGCTTTCTTT.

CDR3 residues: CASSQGGMNEQFF. The CDR3 coding sequence is TGCGCCAGCAGCCAAGGAGGGATGAATGAGCAGTTCTTC. The chain has TRBV4-1 and TRBJ2-1, with a tentative D call TRBD2 (5 bases). V was shortened by 1 base and J by 7 bases, with 8 bases between the two germline ends. The CDR3 totals 13 residues. Germline V gene data show CDR1 as MGHRA and CDR2 as YSYEKL.

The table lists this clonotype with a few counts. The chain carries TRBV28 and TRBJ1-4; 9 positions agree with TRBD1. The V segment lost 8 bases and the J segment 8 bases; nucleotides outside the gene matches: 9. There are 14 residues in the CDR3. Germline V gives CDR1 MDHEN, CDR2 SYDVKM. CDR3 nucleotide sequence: TGTGCCAGCCGGGACAGGGCCCTTGTGGAAAAACTGTTTTTT. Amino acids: CASRDRALVEKLFF.

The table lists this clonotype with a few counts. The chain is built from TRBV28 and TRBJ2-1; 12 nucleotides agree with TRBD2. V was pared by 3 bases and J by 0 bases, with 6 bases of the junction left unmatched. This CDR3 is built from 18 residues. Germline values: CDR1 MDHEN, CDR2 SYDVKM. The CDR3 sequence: CASSLGLAGGPSYNEQFF. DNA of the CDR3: TGTGCCAGCAGTTTGGGGCTAGCGGGGGGGCCCTCCTACAATGAGCAGTTCTTC.

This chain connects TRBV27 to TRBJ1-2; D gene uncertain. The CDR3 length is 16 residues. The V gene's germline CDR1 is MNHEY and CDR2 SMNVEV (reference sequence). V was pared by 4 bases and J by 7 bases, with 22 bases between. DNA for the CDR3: TGTGCCAGCAGTTCCACTGGACTCCCTATCTTGCGTGGCTACACCTTC. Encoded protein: CASSSTGLPILRGYTF.

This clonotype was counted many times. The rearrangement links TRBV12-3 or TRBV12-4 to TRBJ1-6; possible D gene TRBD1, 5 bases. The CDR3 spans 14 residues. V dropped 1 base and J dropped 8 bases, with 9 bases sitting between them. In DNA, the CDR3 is TGTGCCAGCAGTTTAGGTCAGGGTCATTCACCCCTCCACTTT. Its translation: CASSLGQGHSPLHF.

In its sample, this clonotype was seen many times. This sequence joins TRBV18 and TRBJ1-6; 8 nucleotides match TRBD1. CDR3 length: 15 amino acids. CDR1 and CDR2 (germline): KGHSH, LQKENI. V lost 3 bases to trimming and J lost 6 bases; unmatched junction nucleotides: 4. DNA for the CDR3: TGTGCCAGCTCACCTCAGGGGGCAACTAATTCACCCCTCCACTTT. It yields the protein CASSPQGATNSPLHF.

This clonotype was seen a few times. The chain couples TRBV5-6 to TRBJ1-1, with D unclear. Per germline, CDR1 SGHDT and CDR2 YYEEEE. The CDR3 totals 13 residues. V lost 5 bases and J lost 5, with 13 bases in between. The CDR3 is CASSLTAGTEAFF. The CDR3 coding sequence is TGTGCCAGCAGTTTAACAGCGGGAACTGAAGCTTTCTTT.

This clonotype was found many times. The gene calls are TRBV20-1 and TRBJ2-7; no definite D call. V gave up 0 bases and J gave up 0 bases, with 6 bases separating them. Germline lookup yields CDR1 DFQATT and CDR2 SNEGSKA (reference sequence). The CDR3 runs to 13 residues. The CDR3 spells CSARDLFSYEQYF. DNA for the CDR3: TGCAGTGCTAGAGATCTCTTCTCCTACGAGCAGTACTTC.

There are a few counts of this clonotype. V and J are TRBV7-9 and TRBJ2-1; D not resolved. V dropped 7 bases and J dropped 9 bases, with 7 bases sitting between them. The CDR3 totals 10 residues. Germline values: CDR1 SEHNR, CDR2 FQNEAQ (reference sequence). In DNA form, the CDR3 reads TGTGCCAGCAAGGATCGTGAGCAGTTCTTC. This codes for CASKDREQFF.

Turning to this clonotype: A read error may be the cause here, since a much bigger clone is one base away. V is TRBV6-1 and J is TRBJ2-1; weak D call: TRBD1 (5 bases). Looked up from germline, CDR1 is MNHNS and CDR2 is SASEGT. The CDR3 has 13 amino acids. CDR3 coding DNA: TGTGCCAGCAAGGCAGGGTACGGCAATGAGCAGTCCTTC. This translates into CASKAGYGNEQSF.